This note documents a single TCR beta chain sequence. Original analysis: For nucleated cells, counts were estimated from reference gene primer amplification. Sequencing used immunoSEQ multiplex PCR; TCRdb keeps in-frame clones, though not all of them. That table is the source of V, J and clone size, and D and trimming were worked out from the DNA. The sample has 190,000 or so clones, 87% seen once. The sample originates from a study of blood T cell repertoires in COVID-19. Study information: The origin of the acute and convalescent COVID-19 samples was the United States, Italy and Spain.

Everyone who took part was roughly 18 to 89 years old, and they came from about two dozen US areas. J was trimmed by 1 base and V by 0 bases; bases with no gene match: 4. Germline values: CDR1 SGHDT, CDR2 YYEEEE. The CDR3 runs to 16 residues. This clonotype originated in a man in his late teens or twenties with acute COVID-19. Sequenced sample: PBMCs or T cells enriched from blood (not recorded which). The chain joins TRBV5-6 to TRBJ2-1; TRBD2 agrees at 7 bases. As DNA, the CDR3 is TGTGCCAGCAGCTTGGGAGGCGGGGGTTCCTACAATGAGCAGTTCTTC. Translated, it gives CASSLGGGGSYNEQFF.